There are a few counts of the clone carrying this T cell receptor beta chain. Its cognate antigen is unknown. The source of the sample is a study of cytomegalovirus exposure and HLA in healthy donors. General study findings and limits: A later analysis appeared to link common viral pathogens to several of the most significant clusters. In vitro testing confirmed a few CMV-associated chains as specific for CMV antigens. The investigators catalogued 150 to 200 TCR beta chains as cytomegalovirus-associated.

The V end was cut by 4 bases, the J end by 2 bases, with 14 bases between. The germline CDR1 and CDR2 sequences are MNHEY and SVGAGI. The CDR3 totals 15 residues. 13 Jbeta primers and 60 Vbeta primers were used for the PCR. The protocol was immunoSEQ multiplex PCR, while the TCRdb copy is restricted to in-frame clones and leaves out a portion. This sample has 200,000 to 250,000 clones, with 76% found just once. The donors comprised healthy bone marrow donors. Sequenced sample: PBMCs. The TCR sequence derives from a man aged 18 to 29 in good health and CMV-seronegative. The rearrangement uses TRBV6-5 and TRBJ1-1, with D possibly being TRBD1 (6 bases). As DNA, the CDR3 is TGTGCCAGCAGTTCCGGACAGATTAAAAACACTGAAGCTTTCTTT. Its protein product is CASSSGQIKNTEAFF.